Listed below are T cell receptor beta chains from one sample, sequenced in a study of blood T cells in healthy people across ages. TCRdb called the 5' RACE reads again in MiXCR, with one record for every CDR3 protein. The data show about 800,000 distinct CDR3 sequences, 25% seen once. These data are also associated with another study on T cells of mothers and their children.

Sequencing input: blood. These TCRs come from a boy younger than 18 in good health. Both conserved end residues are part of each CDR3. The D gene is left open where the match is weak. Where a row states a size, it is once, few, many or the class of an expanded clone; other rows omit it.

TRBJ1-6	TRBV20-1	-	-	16	CSARAREYTYNSPLHF	TGCAGTGCTAGAGCACGGGAGTACACCTATAATTCACCCCTCCACTTT
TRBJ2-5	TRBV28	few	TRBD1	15	CASSLLGTGKQTQYF	TGTGCCAGCAGCCTCCTCGGGACAGGGAAACAGACCCAGTACTTC
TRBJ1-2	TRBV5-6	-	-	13	CASSLVSGYGYTF	TGTGCCAGCAGCTTGGTTTCAGGATATGGCTACACCTTC
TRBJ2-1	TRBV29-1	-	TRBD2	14	CSVPTSGSYNEQFF	TGCAGCGTTCCTACTAGCGGGTCCTACAATGAGCAGTTCTTC
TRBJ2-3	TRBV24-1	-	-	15	CATSDSDGGAGTQYF	TGTGCCACCAGTGATTCTGACGGCGGTGCAGGTACGCAGTATTTT
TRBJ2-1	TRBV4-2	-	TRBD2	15	CASSSREETYNEQFF	TGTGCCAGCAGCTCGCGGGAGGAAACCTACAATGAGCAGTTCTTC
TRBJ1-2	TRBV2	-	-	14	CASSEVRAGYGYTF	TGTGCCAGCAGTGAGGTGAGAGCTGGCTATGGCTACACCTTC
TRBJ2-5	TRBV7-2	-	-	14	CASSFHSGEETQYF	TGTGCCAGCAGCTTCCATAGCGGCGAAGAGACCCAGTACTTC
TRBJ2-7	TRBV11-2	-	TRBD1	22	CASSRTLLPPNRPQGRYYEQYF	TGTGCCAGCAGCCGAACCCTACTACCACCGAATCGGCCACAGGGGCGATACTACGAGCAGTACTTC
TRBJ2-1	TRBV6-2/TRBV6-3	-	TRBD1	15	CASRSAGTGDNEQFF	TGTGCCAGCAGATCAGCCGGGACAGGGGACAATGAGCAGTTCTTC
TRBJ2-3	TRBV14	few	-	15	CASSQRGTGTDTQYF	TGTGCCAGCAGCCAGCGGGGAACGGGCACAGATACGCAGTATTTT
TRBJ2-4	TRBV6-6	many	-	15	CASSYGGEGSAIQYF	TGTGCCAGCAGTTACGGCGGCGAGGGGTCCGCCATTCAGTACTTC
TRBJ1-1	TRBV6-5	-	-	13	CASSYSQGSEAFF	TGTGCCAGCAGTTACAGTCAGGGATCTGAAGCTTTCTTT
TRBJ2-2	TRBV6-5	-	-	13	CASSQARAGELFF	TGTGCCAGCAGTCAGGCCCGTGCCGGGGAGCTGTTTTTT
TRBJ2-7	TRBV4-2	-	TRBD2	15	CASSQVISGIYEQYF	TGTGCCAGCAGCCAAGTAATCAGCGGGATCTACGAGCAGTACTTC
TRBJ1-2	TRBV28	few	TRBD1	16	CASSLRFTGGAYGHTF	TGTGCCAGCAGTTTAAGGTTTACAGGGGGCGCCTATGGCCACACCTTC